The 17 T cell receptor beta chains given below trace back to one sample, sequenced in a study of PD-1 blockade in mismatch repair-deficient tumors. Assay used: immunoSEQ multiplex PCR; TCRdb lists only in-frame clones, some missing. This table has about 110,000 clones, roughly 80% appearing once. This sample comprised peripheral blood, obtained around 60 weeks after starting pembrolizumab. These TCRs come from an adult with mismatch repair-deficient cancer.

This chain links TRBV6-5 with TRBJ2-7; a weak D match, TRBD2 (5 bases). Trimming took off 4 bases at V and 3 bases at J, with 13 bases between the two ends. This CDR3 contains 14 residues. Germline CDR1 is MNHEY and CDR2 is SVGAGI. The CDR3 nucleotides read TGTGCCAGCAGTTTAGGGAGCGGCAACTACGAGCAGTACTTC. Encoded protein: CASSLGSGNYEQYF.

This chain connects TRBV14 to TRBJ1-1; D call uncertain. CDR1 is SGHDN and CDR2 is FVKESK in the germline V gene. V was pared by 7 bases and J by 2 bases, with 11 bases between. The CDR3 consists of 13 residues. DNA for the CDR3: TGTGCCAGCAAGGGCCTACTAAACACTGAAGCTTTCTTT. This encodes CASKGLLNTEAFF. The full variable domain, in which reference TRBV14 and TRBJ1-1 provide the parts outside the CDR3, is EAGVTQFPSHSVIEKGQTVTLRCDPISGHDNLYWYRRVMGKEIKFLLHFVKESKQDESGMPNNRFLAERTGGTYSTLKVQPAELEDSGVYFCASKGLLNTEAFFGQGTRLTVV.

The genes are TRBV19 and TRBJ2-1, with a possible D match to TRBD2 (6 bases). V was shortened by 0 bases and J by 3 bases, with 12 bases between the two germline ends. The germline gives CDR1 LNHDA, CDR2 SQIVND (reference sequence). CDR3 length: 16 residues. CDR3 loop: CASSIEGGEFYNEQFF. The CDR3 nucleotides are TGTGCCAGTAGTATAGAGGGCGGGGAGTTCTACAATGAGCAGTTCTTC. The full variable domain, rest sourced from reference TRBV19 and TRBJ2-1, is DGGITQSPKYLFRKEGQNVTLSCEQNLNHDAMYWYRQDPGQGLRLIYYSQIVNDFQKGDIAEGYSVSREKKESFPLTVTSAQKNPTAFYLCASSIEGGEFYNEQFFGPGTRLTVL.

This clone has more than one count but fewer than ten. J is TRBJ1-1 and V is TRBV19; no reliable D call. The germline V and J ends were trimmed by 1 base and 7 bases, with 16 bases remaining between them. The CDR3 has 15 amino acids. Germline V gene sequence: CDR1 LNHDA, CDR2 SQIVND (reference sequence). The CDR3 spells CASSIGGGPNNEAFF. Here the CDR3 DNA reads TGTGCCAGTAGTATAGGTGGCGGACCTAATAATGAAGCTTTCTTT.

This clone showed up just a few times. The chain employs TRBV2 and TRBJ1-3; possible D gene TRBD1, 5 bases. CDR1 is SNHLY, CDR2 FYNNEI, per germline. The CDR3 consists of 21 residues. V was cut by 6 bases and J by 4 bases, with 34 bases left in between. In DNA, the CDR3 is TGTGCCAGCAGGGGCCAGCCCGCAACAGGACGCCGTGGGTCGAGGGGAAACACCATATATTTT. Protein sequence: CASRGQPATGRRGSRGNTIYF.

The gene calls are TRBV6-5 and TRBJ2-7; D gene ambiguous. Trimming took off 11 bases at V and 5 bases at J, with 10 bases between the two ends. Germline CDR1 reads MNHEY; CDR2 reads SVGAGI. The CDR3 sequence is 10 residues long. Here the CDR3 reads CASSKDEQYF. The CDR3 DNA reads TGTGCCTCCTCTAAGGACGAGCAGTACTTC.

In DNA, the CDR3 is TGTGCCAGCAGTTCGGGACTCCGGGGAGAGACCCAGTACTTC. Its protein is CASSSGLRGETQYF. The genes are TRBV5-6 and TRBJ2-5, with a weak D call TRBD2 (6 bases). The CDR3 has 14 residues. Trimming removed 5 bases at V and 4 bases at J, with 15 bases between. Germline V lookup: CDR1 SGHDT, CDR2 YYEEEE.

The chain recombines TRBV25-1 with TRBJ1-2; tentative D call: TRBD1 (5 bases). The germline CDR1 and CDR2 sequences are MGHDK and SYGVNS. The V gene lost 3 bases and the J gene lost 4 bases, with 9 bases spanning the gap. The CDR3 contains 13 residues. The CDR3 DNA is TGTGCCAGCAGTGAGGGGCAGCTCTATGGCTACACCTTC. Residues: CASSEGQLYGYTF.

V is TRBV19 and J is TRBJ2-1, with 7 bases lining up with TRBD2. The V gene's germline CDR1 is LNHDA and CDR2 SQIVND (reference sequence). This CDR3 is 15 amino acids long. Trimming at V came to 11 bases and at J to 4 bases, leaving 14 bases not matched to a gene. CDR3 nucleotides: TGTGCCTCAACCAGGGAGGGAGGACAATACAATGAGCAGTTCTTC. It specifies CASTREGGQYNEQFF. Full variable domain (missing parts from reference TRBV19 and TRBJ2-1): DGGITQSPKYLFRKEGQNVTLSCEQNLNHDAMYWYRQDPGQGLRLIYYSQIVNDFQKGDIAEGYSVSREKKESFPLTVTSAQKNPTAFYLCASTREGGQYNEQFFGPGTRLTVL.

The chain uses TRBV9 and TRBJ1-1; D is possibly TRBD1 (5 bases). This CDR3 has 17 residues. CDR1 is SGDLS and CDR2 is YYNGEE in the germline V gene. V lost 0 bases, J lost 4 bases, and 19 bases lay in between. The CDR3 DNA follows: TGTGCCAGCAGCGTAGGTATAGATTGGGGGATAGGCACTGAAGCTTTCTTT. It codes for CASSVGIDWGIGTEAFF.

The gene calls are TRBV11-2 and TRBJ2-3; D unclear. The CDR3 is 12 residues long. The ends were cut back, 4 bases at V and 5 bases at J, with 7 bases in the middle. CDR1 SGHAT and CDR2 FQNNGV come from the germline V gene. The CDR3 spells CASSSLGDTQYF. CDR3 nucleotides: TGTGCCAGCAGCTCTCTTGGAGATACGCAGTATTTT.

This clone was recorded at least ten times. The rearrangement uses TRBV5-1 and TRBJ1-3, with D uncertain. This CDR3 comprises 14 residues. V lost 2 bases and J 2 bases, leaving 8 bases between the germline ends. CDR1 SGHRS and CDR2 YFSETQ come from the germline V gene. The CDR3 spells CASSLEVTGNTIYF. The CDR3 bases are TGCGCCAGCAGCTTAGAGGTCACTGGAAACACCATATATTTT.

The chain joins TRBV19 to TRBJ1-5; tentative D call: TRBD1 (5 bases). V lost 8 bases and J lost 5, with 13 bases in between. CDR3 length equals 13 residues. The V gene's germline CDR1 is LNHDA and CDR2 SQIVND (reference sequence). This chain's CDR3 is CASGTLRDQPQHF. DNA of the CDR3: TGTGCCAGTGGTACTCTCAGGGATCAGCCCCAGCATTTT.

The chain uses TRBV18 and TRBJ1-3; no clear D gene. The germline V gene encodes CDR1 KGHSH and CDR2 LQKENI. The V and J ends lost 3 bases and 4 bases respectively, with 7 bases between them. The CDR3 consists of 13 residues. The CDR3 region is CASSPAPGNTIYF. CDR3 coding DNA: TGTGCCAGCTCACCGGCCCCGGGAAACACCATATATTTT.

The sample holds a few counts of this clone. This chain connects TRBV19 to TRBJ2-7; D is uncertain. There are 11 residues in the CDR3. Germline values: CDR1 LNHDA, CDR2 SQIVND (reference sequence). The V and J ends lost 7 bases and 6 bases respectively, with 10 bases between them. The CDR3 sequence is CASTDLGEQYF. CDR3 DNA: TGTGCCAGTACGGATCTCGGCGAGCAGTACTTC.

In its sample, this clone was seen a few times. Other DNA sequences within the sample encode an identical CDR3. This chain links TRBV27 with TRBJ1-2; TRBD1 matches 9 bases. CDR1 and CDR2 from the germline V gene are MNHEY and SMNVEV (reference sequence). V lost 0 bases to trimming and J lost 5 bases; unmatched junction nucleotides: 1. This CDR3 has 14 residues. The CDR3 region is CASSLSGQGYGYTF. DNA for the CDR3: TGTGCCAGCAGTTTATCCGGACAGGGGTATGGCTACACCTTC.

This clone was seen only a few times. This chain uses TRBV25-1 with TRBJ1-4, with 7 bases matching TRBD1. This CDR3 is 12 amino acids long. The ends lost 6 bases at V and 7 bases at J; junction bases unmatched: 2. In germline, CDR1 is MGHDK, CDR2 SYGVNS. CDR3 region: CASSPGGEKLFF. In DNA, the CDR3 is TGTGCCAGCAGCCCAGGGGGTGAAAAACTGTTTTTT.